This T cell receptor beta chain appears in the sequencing data of a study of blood T cell repertoires in COVID-19 (dated by TCRdb to about 2020). With regard to the full study: Collaborator samples came from the United States, Italy and Spain and covered acute and convalescent phases of COVID-19. The material from the prospective study consisted of cDNA or gDNA derived from T cells, B-cell-depleted T cells, or PBMCs. Subjects who had been exposed to COVID-19, were actively infected with it, or had recovered from it provided the deeply sampled blood TCRbeta repertoires that made up the dataset. A freely available public database, intended as a resource for researchers studying the immune response to SARS-CoV-2, is where the repertoires were released. Samples came from the ongoing ImmuneRACE study (first 160 participants) plus 1,254 subjects from 6 global collaborators. The sample metadata nearly always contained a de-identified subject ID, COVID-19 status, age in years and sex. Where available, HLA class I and class II types were taken from metadata supplied by the sample provider and were not determined by assay-based typing. Broad study findings and their caveats: The amount of clinical and demographic metadata varied by source and participant and was provided uncurated.

Samples from volunteer blood donors who had recovered from COVID-19 were contributed by a second Seattle source. The collaborating institutions used their own protocols to collect whole blood in K2EDTA tubes. For TCRbeta analysis, collaborators shipped samples in one of three forms: frozen whole blood, isolated PBMCs, or DNA extracted from either of those sample types. TCRbeta CDR3 regions were amplified from genomic DNA by means of the immunoSEQ Assay, a bias-controlled multiplex PCR. In the original analysis: Within the assay, amplification of reference gene primers was used to estimate how many nucleated cells each sample contained. To quantify the absolute abundance of each unique TCRbeta CDR3 rearrangement, sequence reads were collapsed and filtered. For each sample, productive Simpson clonality was calculated by taking the square root of Simpson's diversity index across productive rearrangements. TCRdb limited this immuneACCESS table to in-frame rearrangements with V and J called. A share of clones is missing; checked studies link under half to unresolved V genes, and the rest is unexplained. That table supplies the V and J calls and clone size; D and trimming were determined from the DNA. Across this sample there are some 150,000 clones, with roughly 89% seen only once. Around 3.9% of the sample lies in the top ten.

This clone was recorded once. Its specific antigen is unknown. Base qualities are not recorded, but no much larger clone differs from it by a single base. Based on the germline V gene, the CDR1 and CDR2 sequences are MNHEY and SVGAGI. V ends up 4 bases short and J 1 base short, with an unmatched junction base count of 2. There are 14 amino acids in the CDR3, from cysteine to phenylalanine inclusive. Of all the DNA, just the CDR3 is kept, 42 bases in frame from base 1. The receptor's source is a woman aged 55-75 years who had recovered from COVID-19. Recombination joined TRBV6-5 with TRBJ2-7, with TRBD1 matching 9 junction bases. Sequenced material: peripheral blood. In nucleotide form, the sequence is TGTGCCAGCAGTTTTGGGACAGGGTCCTACGAGCAGTACTTC. This encodes CASSFGTGSYEQYF.